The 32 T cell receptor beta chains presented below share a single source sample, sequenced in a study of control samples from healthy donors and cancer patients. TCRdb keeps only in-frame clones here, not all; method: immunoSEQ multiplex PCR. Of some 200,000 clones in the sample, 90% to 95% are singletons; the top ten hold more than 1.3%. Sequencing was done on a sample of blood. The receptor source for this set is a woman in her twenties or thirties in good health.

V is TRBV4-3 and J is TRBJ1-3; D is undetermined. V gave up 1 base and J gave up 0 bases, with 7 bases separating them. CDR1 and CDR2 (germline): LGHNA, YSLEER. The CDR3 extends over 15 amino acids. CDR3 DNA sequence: TGCGCCAGCAGCCAAGGTCGCAGCTCTGGAAACACCATATATTTT. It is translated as CASSQGRSSGNTIYF.

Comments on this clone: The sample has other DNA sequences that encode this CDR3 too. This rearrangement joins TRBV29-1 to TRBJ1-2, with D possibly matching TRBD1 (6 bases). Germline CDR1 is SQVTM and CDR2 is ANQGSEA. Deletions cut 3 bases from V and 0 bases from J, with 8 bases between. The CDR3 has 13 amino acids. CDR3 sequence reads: CSVDGTPNYGYTF. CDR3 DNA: TGCAGCGTTGACGGGACACCTAACTATGGCTACACCTTC.

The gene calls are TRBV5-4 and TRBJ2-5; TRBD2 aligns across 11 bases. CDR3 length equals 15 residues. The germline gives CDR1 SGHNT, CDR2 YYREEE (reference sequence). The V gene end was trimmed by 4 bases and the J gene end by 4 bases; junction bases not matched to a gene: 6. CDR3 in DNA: TGTGCCAGCAGCATACTAGCGGGAGTGGGAGAGACCCAGTACTTC. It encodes CASSILAGVGETQYF.

CDR3 in amino acids: CASSPVGLAGGHEQFF. DNA for the CDR3: TGTGCCAGCTCACCAGTGGGACTAGCGGGGGGTCATGAGCAGTTCTTC. J is TRBJ2-1 and V is TRBV18; TRBD2 matches 15 bases. V was pared by 2 bases and J by 8 bases, with 4 bases of the junction left unmatched. Germline CDR1 and CDR2: KGHSH and LQKENI. CDR3 length: 16 amino acids.

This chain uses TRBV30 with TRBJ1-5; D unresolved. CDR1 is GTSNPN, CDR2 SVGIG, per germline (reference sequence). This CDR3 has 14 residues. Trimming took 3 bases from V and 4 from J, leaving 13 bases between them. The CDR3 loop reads CAWRPLSGNQPQHF. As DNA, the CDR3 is TGTGCCTGGAGACCCCTATCGGGGAATCAGCCCCAGCATTTT.

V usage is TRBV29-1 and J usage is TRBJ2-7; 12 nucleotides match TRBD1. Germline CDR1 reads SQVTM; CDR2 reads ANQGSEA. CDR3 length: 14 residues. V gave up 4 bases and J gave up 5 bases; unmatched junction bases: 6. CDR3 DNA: TGCAGCGTTGGTCCGGGACAGGGGGCCAACGAGCAGTACTTC. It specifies CSVGPGQGANEQYF.

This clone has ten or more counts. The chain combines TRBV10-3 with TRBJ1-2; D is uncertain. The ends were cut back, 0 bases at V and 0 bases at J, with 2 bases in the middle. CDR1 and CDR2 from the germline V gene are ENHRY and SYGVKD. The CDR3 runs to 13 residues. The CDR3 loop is CAISESTNYGYTF. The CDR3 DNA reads TGTGCCATCAGTGAGTCGACTAACTATGGCTACACCTTC.

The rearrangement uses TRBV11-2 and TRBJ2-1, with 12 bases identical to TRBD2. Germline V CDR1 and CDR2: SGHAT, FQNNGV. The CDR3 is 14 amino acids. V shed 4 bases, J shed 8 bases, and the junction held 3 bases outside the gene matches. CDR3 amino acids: CASSSTSGSYEQFF. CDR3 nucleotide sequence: TGTGCCAGCAGCTCGACTAGCGGGAGCTATGAGCAGTTCTTC.

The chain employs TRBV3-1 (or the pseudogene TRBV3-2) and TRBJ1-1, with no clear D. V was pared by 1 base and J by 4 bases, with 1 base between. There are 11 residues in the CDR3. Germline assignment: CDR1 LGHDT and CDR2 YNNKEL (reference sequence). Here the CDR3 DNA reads TGTGCCAGCAGCCAAGCCACTGAAGCTTTCTTT. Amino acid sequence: CASSQATEAFF.

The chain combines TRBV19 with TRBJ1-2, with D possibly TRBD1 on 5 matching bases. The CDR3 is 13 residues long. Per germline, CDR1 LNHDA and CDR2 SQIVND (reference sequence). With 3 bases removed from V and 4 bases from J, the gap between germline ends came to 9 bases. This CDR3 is CASSILGLYGYTF. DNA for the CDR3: TGTGCCAGTAGTATTCTGGGGCTCTATGGCTACACCTTC. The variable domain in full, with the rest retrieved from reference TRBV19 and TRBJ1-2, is DGGITQSPKYLFRKEGQNVTLSCEQNLNHDAMYWYRQDPGQGLRLIYYSQIVNDFQKGDIAEGYSVSREKKESFPLTVTSAQKNPTAFYLCASSILGLYGYTFGSGTRLTVV.

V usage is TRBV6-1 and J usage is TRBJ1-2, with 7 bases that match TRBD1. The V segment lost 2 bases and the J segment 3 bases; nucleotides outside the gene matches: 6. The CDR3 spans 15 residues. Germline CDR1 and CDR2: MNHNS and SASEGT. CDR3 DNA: TGTGCCAGCAGTGAATTTGGGGACAGACACTATGGCTACACCTTC. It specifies CASSEFGDRHYGYTF.

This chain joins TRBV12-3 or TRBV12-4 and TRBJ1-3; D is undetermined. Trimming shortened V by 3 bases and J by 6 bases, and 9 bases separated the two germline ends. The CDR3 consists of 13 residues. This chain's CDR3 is CASSFGLANTIYF. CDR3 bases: TGTGCCAGCAGTTTCGGGCTGGCAAACACCATATATTTT.

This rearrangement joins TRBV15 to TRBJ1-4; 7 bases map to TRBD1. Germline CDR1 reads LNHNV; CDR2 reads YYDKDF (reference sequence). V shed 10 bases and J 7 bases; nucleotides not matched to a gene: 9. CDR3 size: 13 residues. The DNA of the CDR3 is TGTGCCAGTGCCGGGACAGAGGTTGAAAAACTGTTTTTT. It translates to CASAGTEVEKLFF.

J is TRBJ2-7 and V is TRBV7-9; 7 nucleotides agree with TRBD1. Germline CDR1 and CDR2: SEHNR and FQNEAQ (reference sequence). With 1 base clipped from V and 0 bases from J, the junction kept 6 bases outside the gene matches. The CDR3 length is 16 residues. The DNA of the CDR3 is TGTGCCAGCAGCTTAGGACAGGGACCATCCTCCTACGAGCAGTACTTC. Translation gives CASSLGQGPSSYEQYF.

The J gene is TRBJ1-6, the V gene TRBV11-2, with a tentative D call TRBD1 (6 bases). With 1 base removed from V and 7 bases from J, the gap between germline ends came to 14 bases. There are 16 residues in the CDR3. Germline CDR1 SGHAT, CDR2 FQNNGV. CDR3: CASSLGGRSGNSPLHF. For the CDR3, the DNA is TGTGCCAGCAGCTTAGGGGGGCGCAGTGGGAATTCACCCCTCCACTTT.

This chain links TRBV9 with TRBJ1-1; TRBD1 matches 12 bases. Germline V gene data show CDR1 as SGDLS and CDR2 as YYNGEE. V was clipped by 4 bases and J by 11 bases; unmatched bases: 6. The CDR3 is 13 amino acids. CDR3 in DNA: TGTGCCAGCAGCAGGCCGGGACAGGGGGCTGCTTTCTTT. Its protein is CASSRPGQGAAFF.

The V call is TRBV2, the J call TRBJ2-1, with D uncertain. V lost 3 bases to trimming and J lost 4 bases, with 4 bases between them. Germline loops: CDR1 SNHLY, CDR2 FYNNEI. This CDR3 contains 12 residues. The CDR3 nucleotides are TGTGCCAGCAGTGATTGGTACAATGAGCAGTTCTTC. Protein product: CASSDWYNEQFF.

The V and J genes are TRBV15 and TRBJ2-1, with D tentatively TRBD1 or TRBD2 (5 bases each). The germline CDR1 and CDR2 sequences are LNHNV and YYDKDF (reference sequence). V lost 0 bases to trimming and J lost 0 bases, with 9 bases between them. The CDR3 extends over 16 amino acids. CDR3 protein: CATSRDPGSSYNEQFF. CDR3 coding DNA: TGTGCCACCAGCAGAGATCCAGGGAGCTCCTACAATGAGCAGTTCTTC. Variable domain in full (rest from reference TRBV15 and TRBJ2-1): DAMVIQNPRYQVTQFGKPVTLSCSQTLNHNVMYWYQQKSSQAPKLLFHYYDKDFNNEADTPDNFQSRRPNTSFCFLDIRSPGLGDTAMYLCATSRDPGSSYNEQFFGPGTRLTVL.

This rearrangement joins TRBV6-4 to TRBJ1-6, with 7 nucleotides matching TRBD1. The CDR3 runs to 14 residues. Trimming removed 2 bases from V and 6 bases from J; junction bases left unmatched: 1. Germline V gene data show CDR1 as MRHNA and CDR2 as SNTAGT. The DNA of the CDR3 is TGTGCCAGCAGTGACGGGACAGCTAATTCACCCCTCCACTTT. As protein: CASSDGTANSPLHF.

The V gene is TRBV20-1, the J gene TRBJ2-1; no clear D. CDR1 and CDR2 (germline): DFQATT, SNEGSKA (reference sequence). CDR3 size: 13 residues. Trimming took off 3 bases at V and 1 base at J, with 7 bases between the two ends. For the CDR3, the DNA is TGCAGTGCTAGTAGGCGGTCCTACAATGAGCAGTTCTTC. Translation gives CSASRRSYNEQFF.

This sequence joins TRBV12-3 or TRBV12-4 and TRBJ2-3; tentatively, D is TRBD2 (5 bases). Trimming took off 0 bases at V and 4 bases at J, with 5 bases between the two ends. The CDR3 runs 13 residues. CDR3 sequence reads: CASSLAGADTQYF. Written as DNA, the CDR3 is TGTGCCAGCAGTTTAGCCGGGGCAGATACGCAGTATTTT.

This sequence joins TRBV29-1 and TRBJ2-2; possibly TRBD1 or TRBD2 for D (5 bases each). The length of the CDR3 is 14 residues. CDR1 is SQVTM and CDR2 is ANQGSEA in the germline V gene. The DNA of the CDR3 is TGCGCCGTTAGTAGGGGAGTACAGGCCGGGGAGCTGTTTTTT. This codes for CAVSRGVQAGELFF.

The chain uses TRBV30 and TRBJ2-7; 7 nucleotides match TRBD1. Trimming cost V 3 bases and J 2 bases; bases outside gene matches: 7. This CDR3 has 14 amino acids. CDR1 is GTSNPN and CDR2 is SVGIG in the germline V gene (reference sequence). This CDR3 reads CAWSVQGPPYEQYF. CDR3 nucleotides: TGTGCCTGGAGCGTACAGGGGCCCCCCTACGAGCAGTACTTC.

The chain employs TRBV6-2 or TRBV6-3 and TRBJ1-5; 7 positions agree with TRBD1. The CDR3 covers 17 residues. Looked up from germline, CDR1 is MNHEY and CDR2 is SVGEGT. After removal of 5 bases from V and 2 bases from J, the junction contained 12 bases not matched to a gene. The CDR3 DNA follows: TGTGCCAGCAGTGACAGGGATGGAGTAACTGGCAATCAGCCCCAGCATTTT. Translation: CASSDRDGVTGNQPQHF.

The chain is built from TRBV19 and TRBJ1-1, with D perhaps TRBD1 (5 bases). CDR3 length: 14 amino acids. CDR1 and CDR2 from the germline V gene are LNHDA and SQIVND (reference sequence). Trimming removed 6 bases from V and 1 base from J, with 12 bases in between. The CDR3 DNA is TGTGCCAGTAGACCGGGACGGAAGAACACTGAAGCTTTCTTT. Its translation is CASRPGRKNTEAFF.

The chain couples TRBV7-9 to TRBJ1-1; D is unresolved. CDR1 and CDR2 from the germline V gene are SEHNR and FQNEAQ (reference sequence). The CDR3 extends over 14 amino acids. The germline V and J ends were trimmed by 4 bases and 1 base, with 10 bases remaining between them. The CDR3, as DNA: TGTGCCAGCAGCTCAAGGGCGAGGAACACTGAAGCTTTCTTT. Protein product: CASSSRARNTEAFF. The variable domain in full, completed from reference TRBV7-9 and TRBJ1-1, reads DTGVSQNPRHKITKRGQNVTFRCDPISEHNRLYWYRQTLGQGPEFLTYFQNEAQLEKSRLLSDRFSAERPKGSFSTLEIQRTEQGDSAMYLCASSSRARNTEAFFGQGTRLTVV.

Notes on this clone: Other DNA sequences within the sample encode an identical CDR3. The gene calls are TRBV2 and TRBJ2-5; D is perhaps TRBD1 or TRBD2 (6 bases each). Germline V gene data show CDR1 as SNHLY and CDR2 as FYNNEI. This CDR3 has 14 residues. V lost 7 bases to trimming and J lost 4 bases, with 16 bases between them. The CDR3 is CASTRLGGRETQYF. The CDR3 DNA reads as TGTGCCAGCACCAGGCTAGGGGGGCGAGAGACCCAGTACTTC.

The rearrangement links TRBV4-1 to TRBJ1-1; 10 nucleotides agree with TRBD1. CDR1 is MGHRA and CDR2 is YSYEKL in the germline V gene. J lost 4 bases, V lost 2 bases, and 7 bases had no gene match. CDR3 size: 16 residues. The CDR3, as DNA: TGCGCCAGCAGCCAACCCCGACAGGGGGCCGGCACTGAAGCTTTCTTT. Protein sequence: CASSQPRQGAGTEAFF.

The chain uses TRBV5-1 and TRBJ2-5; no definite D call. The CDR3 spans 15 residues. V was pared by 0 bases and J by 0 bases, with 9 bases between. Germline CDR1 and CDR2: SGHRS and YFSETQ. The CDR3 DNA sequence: TGCGCCAGCAGCTTGGGTTGGTTGAACCAAGAGACCCAGTACTTC. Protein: CASSLGWLNQETQYF.

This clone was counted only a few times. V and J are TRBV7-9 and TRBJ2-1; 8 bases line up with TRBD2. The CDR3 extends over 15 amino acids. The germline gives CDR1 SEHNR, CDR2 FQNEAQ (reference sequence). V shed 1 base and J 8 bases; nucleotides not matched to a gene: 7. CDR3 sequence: CASSLVTGGPDEQFF. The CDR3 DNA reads TGTGCCAGCAGCTTAGTGACGGGAGGGCCGGATGAGCAGTTCTTC.

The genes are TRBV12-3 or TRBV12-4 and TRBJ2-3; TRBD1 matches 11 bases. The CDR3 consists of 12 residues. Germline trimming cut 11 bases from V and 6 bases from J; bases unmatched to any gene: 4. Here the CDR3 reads CASGQGVDTQYF. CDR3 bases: TGTGCCTCGGGACAGGGGGTCGATACGCAGTATTTT.

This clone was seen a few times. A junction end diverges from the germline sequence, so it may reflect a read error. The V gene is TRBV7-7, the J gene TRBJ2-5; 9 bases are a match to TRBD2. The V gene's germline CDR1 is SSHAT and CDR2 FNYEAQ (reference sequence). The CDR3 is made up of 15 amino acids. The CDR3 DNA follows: TGTGCTAGCAGCTTAGGTGCGGGAGGGCATGAGACCCAGTACTTC. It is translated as CASSLGAGGHETQYF.